The 15 T cell receptor beta chains reported below all come from one sample, sequenced in a study of shared clonotypes between healthy human individuals. Sequencing was performed with immunoSEQ multiplex PCR; in TCRdb, only in-frame clones are kept and a portion is missing. The table has millions of clones, approximately 95% seen once. The specimen sequenced was naive CD4+ T cells sorted from blood. Subset meaning: CD45RA+ positively selected. The receptors derive from a man younger than 35 in good health.

The chain has TRBV19 and TRBJ2-5; D is undetermined. The CDR3 is 10 amino acids. V was cut by 8 bases and J by 5 bases, with 6 bases left in between. Germline V gene data show CDR1 as LNHDA and CDR2 as SQIVND (reference sequence). CDR3 amino acids: CASDTETQYF. The CDR3, as DNA: TGTGCCAGTGACACGGAGACCCAGTACTTC.

This clone came up once. The chain recombines TRBV19 with TRBJ1-5; no firm D call. Germline V gives CDR1 LNHDA, CDR2 SQIVND (reference sequence). The CDR3 sequence is 14 residues long. Trimming took off 5 bases at V and 2 bases at J, with 10 bases between the two ends. CDR3 residues: CASSRAGGNQPQHF. DNA of the CDR3: TGTGCCAGTAGTCGAGCGGGTGGCAATCAGCCCCAGCATTTT.

J is TRBJ1-1 and V is TRBV9; D not certain. The V and J ends lost 4 bases and 1 base respectively, with 8 bases between them. Looked up from germline, CDR1 is SGDLS and CDR2 is YYNGEE. The CDR3 runs 13 residues. DNA of the CDR3: TGTGCCAGCAGCACTACCCAGAACACTGAAGCTTTCTTT. Protein: CASSTTQNTEAFF. The entire variable domain, with the rest obtained from reference TRBV9 and TRBJ1-1, is as follows: DSGVTQTPKHLITATGQRVTLRCSPRSGDLSVYWYQQSLDQGLQFLIQYYNGEERAKGNILERFSAQQFPDLHSELNLSSLELGDSALYFCASSTTQNTEAFFGQGTRLTVV.

This clone was counted a single time. The rearrangement links TRBV6-1 to TRBJ1-6, with D tentatively TRBD1 (5 bases). The CDR3 is 15 residues long. From germline, CDR1 is MNHNS and CDR2 SASEGT. V dropped 9 bases and J dropped 8 bases, with 20 bases sitting between them. CDR3 loop: CASRNHRKGDSPLHF. The CDR3 DNA is TGTGCCAGTCGAAACCACAGAAAAGGGGATTCACCCCTCCACTTT.

Here the CDR3 reads CASRDFSSYNEQFF. In DNA form, the CDR3 reads TGTGCCAGCAGGGACTTCAGCTCCTACAATGAGCAGTTCTTC. This chain links TRBV6-5 with TRBJ2-1, with a possible D match to TRBD2 (5 bases). The CDR3 loop spans 14 amino acids. The germline V gene encodes CDR1 MNHEY and CDR2 SVGAGI. V was trimmed by 6 bases and J by 0 bases, leaving 9 bases between them.

The gene calls are TRBV13 and TRBJ1-3; D is ambiguous. V gave up 5 bases and J gave up 2 bases, with 13 bases separating them. Looked up from germline, CDR1 is PRHDT and CDR2 is FYEKMQ (reference sequence). CDR3 size: 15 residues. The CDR3, as DNA: TGTGCCAGCAGCCTCCCGGGAGGACCTGGAAACACCATATATTTT. Its translation is CASSLPGGPGNTIYF.

The chain has TRBV5-1 and TRBJ2-1; 8 positions agree with TRBD2. The CDR3 totals 13 residues. Germline CDR1 SGHRS, CDR2 YFSETQ. Trimming took 6 bases from V and 9 from J; bases not matched to a gene: 8. The chain's CDR3 is CASTDSGKGEQFF. The CDR3 DNA reads as TGCGCCAGCACCGATAGCGGGAAGGGTGAGCAGTTCTTC.

This clone was counted once. The chain couples TRBV7-2 to TRBJ1-2, with D unclear. The CDR3 sequence is 13 residues long. Trimming pared 2 bases from V and 7 bases from J, leaving 11 bases between. The germline gives CDR1 SGHTA, CDR2 FQGNSA. The CDR3, as DNA: TGTGCCAGCAGCTTAATATTCAGCTCTGGCTACACCTTC. Translated, it gives CASSLIFSSGYTF.

This rearrangement joins TRBV9 to TRBJ2-5; D may match TRBD1 or TRBD2 (5 bases each). The germline V gene encodes CDR1 SGDLS and CDR2 YYNGEE. Trimming removed 0 bases at V and 6 bases at J, with 9 bases between. The CDR3 totals 13 residues. The CDR3 sequence is CASSVVEGQTQYF. CDR3 nucleotide sequence: TGTGCCAGCAGCGTAGTTGAGGGACAGACCCAGTACTTC.

V gene TRBV27 combines with J gene TRBJ1-6; no reliable D call. The germline CDR1 and CDR2 sequences are MNHEY and SMNVEV (reference sequence). There are 15 residues in the CDR3. Deletions cut 5 bases from V and 8 bases from J, with 16 bases between. The CDR3 here is CASSPPGVHHSPLHF. The CDR3 DNA is TGTGCCAGCAGTCCCCCTGGGGTCCATCATTCACCCCTCCACTTT.

The chain joins TRBV30 to TRBJ1-2, with D tentatively TRBD1 (5 bases). Germline V gene lookup returns CDR1 GTSNPN and CDR2 SVGIG (reference sequence). Trimming took 7 bases from V and 3 from J, leaving 15 bases between them. CDR3 length: 13 amino acids. This CDR3 reads CAFLTGSHYGYTF. Written as DNA, the CDR3 is TGTGCCTTCCTAACAGGTTCTCACTATGGCTACACCTTC. Using reference TRBV30 and TRBJ1-2 for the parts outside the CDR3, the full variable domain is SQTIHQWPATLVQPVGSPLSLECTVEGTSNPNLYWYRQAAGRGLQLLFYSVGIGQISSEVPQNLSASRPQDRQFILSSKKLLLSDSGFYLCAFLTGSHYGYTFGSGTRLTVV.

The CDR3 DNA follows: TGCGCCAGCAGCTTCGGGACAGGGGTCCAAGAGACCCAGTACTTC. Protein sequence: CASSFGTGVQETQYF. The genes are TRBV5-1 and TRBJ2-5; 10 bases match TRBD1. This CDR3 spans 15 amino acids. Germline V lookup: CDR1 SGHRS, CDR2 YFSETQ. Losses at the gene ends were 2 bases for V and 1 base for J; bases not matched to a gene: 2.

The chain links TRBV30 to TRBJ2-5; weak D call: TRBD2 (7 bases). CDR1 GTSNPN and CDR2 SVGIG come from the germline V gene (reference sequence). The length of the CDR3 is 15 residues. Deletions cut 3 bases from V and 3 bases from J, with 17 bases between. CDR3 in amino acids: CAWSQRGGIEETQYF. The DNA for the CDR3 is TGTGCCTGGAGCCAAAGGGGGGGGATAGAAGAGACCCAGTACTTC.

This chain links TRBV2 with TRBJ2-5; D not resolved. Germline values: CDR1 SNHLY, CDR2 FYNNEI. Trimming shortened V by 3 bases and J by 4 bases, and 12 bases separated the two germline ends. The length of the CDR3 is 14 residues. The CDR3 DNA sequence: TGTGCCAGCAGTGATGGAATAGGTGGAGAGACCCAGTACTTC. This codes for CASSDGIGGETQYF.

This sequence joins TRBV6-5 and TRBJ2-5; 7 bases fit TRBD2. The CDR3 is made up of 16 amino acids. With 1 base clipped from V and 3 bases from J, the junction kept 8 bases outside the gene matches. The germline CDR1 and CDR2 sequences are MNHEY and SVGAGI. For the CDR3, the DNA is TGTGCCAGCAGTTACTTCGGACTAGGGAATGAAGAGACCCAGTACTTC. It is translated as CASSYFGLGNEETQYF.